What follows are 9 T cell receptor beta chains derived from one specimen sequenced in a study of T cells after yellow fever vaccination. TCRdb analysed the 5' RACE reads with MiXCR anew, one entry per CDR3 protein. This sample has 120,000 or so distinct CDR3 sequences, with approximately 14% found just once. This material consisted of CD8+ T cells sorted from PBMCs, taken 5 days after the yellow fever booster vaccination. These receptors all come from a man aged 18 to 30 who received the YFV17D yellow fever vaccine.

V usage is TRBV6-6 and J usage is TRBJ2-1; 12 nucleotides align to TRBD1. This CDR3 spans 17 amino acids. V shed 0 bases and J 8 bases; nucleotides not matched to a gene: 8. CDR1 MNHNY and CDR2 SVGAGI come from the germline V gene (reference sequence). The CDR3 nucleotides read TGTGCCAGCAGTTACTCGATTCCCGGGACAGGGGGCGATGAGCAGTTCTTC. Amino acid sequence: CASSYSIPGTGGDEQFF.

This clonotype was recorded a few times. The V call is TRBV4-1, the J call TRBJ1-1; D possibly corresponds to TRBD1 (6 bases). The CDR3 runs to 14 residues. Trimming took off 3 bases at V and 5 bases at J, with 13 bases between the two ends. Germline CDR1 is MGHRA and CDR2 is YSYEKL. The CDR3 coding sequence is TGCGCCAGCAGCCAGTGGAGGGGGGGAACTGAAGCTTTCTTT. Residues: CASSQWRGGTEAFF.

The chain links TRBV4-3 to TRBJ2-2; 7 bases map to TRBD2. The CDR3 extends over 16 amino acids. Germline CDR1 and CDR2: LGHNA and YSLEER. The ends lost 0 bases at V and 4 bases at J; junction bases unmatched: 5. DNA of the CDR3: TGCGCCAGCAGCCAAGAGGAGGGGAGGGGCACCGGGGAGCTGTTTTTT. Its protein product is CASSQEEGRGTGELFF.

This clonotype has just a few counts. This CDR3 reads CASSSGFGYTF. The CDR3 DNA reads TGTGCCAGCAGTTCAGGATTCGGCTACACCTTC. The chain combines TRBV6-2 or TRBV6-3 with TRBJ1-2; D gene unclear. Trimming left V 4 bases short and J 8 bases short, with 8 bases between. Germline V gene data show CDR1 as MNHEY and CDR2 as SVGEGT. This CDR3 comprises 11 residues.

This clonotype was observed a few times. V usage is TRBV3-1 and J usage is TRBJ2-5; 9 bases are shared with TRBD2. Germline V gene sequence: CDR1 LGHDT, CDR2 YNNKEL (reference sequence). V lost 4 bases, J lost 1 base, and 4 bases stayed unmatched. The CDR3 sequence is 15 residues long. In DNA, the CDR3 is TGTGCCAGCAGCCCAGGGACTAGCCTCCAAGAGACCCAGTACTTC. Protein sequence: CASSPGTSLQETQYF.

This clonotype occurred a few times. The CDR3 loop reads CASSHPLAGETQYF. Written as DNA, the CDR3 is TGTGCCAGCAGCCACCCTCTAGCAGGGGAGACCCAGTACTTC. The V call is TRBV7-9, the J call TRBJ2-5, with D perhaps matching TRBD1 or TRBD2 (5 bases each). V was pared by 5 bases and J by 5 bases, with 15 bases between. Germline CDR1 reads SEHNR; CDR2 reads FQNEAQ (reference sequence). This CDR3 has 14 residues.

The V gene is TRBV6-5, the J gene TRBJ1-2, with D tentatively TRBD1 (5 bases). This CDR3 has 16 residues. Germline CDR1 MNHEY, CDR2 SVGAGI. V lost 5 bases, J lost 0 bases, and 16 bases lay in between. This CDR3 reads CASSGGEGLANYGYTF. The DNA for the CDR3 is TGTGCCAGCAGTGGGGGGGAGGGATTAGCTAACTATGGCTACACCTTC.

The V and J genes are TRBV7-2 and TRBJ1-1; D is perhaps TRBD1 (6 bases). CDR3 length: 14 residues. Per the germline V gene, CDR1 is SGHTA and CDR2 is FQGNSA. Trimming took off 3 bases at V and 5 bases at J, with 13 bases between the two ends. The CDR3 loop reads CASSLGGQVTEAFF. CDR3 in DNA: TGTGCCAGCAGCTTGGGGGGGCAGGTTACTGAAGCTTTCTTT. Drawing the rest from reference TRBV7-2 and TRBJ1-1, the complete variable domain is GAGVSQSPSNKVTEKGKDVELRCDPISGHTALYWYRQSLGQGLEFLIYFQGNSAPDKSGLPSDRFSAERTGGSVSTLTIQRTQQEDSAVYLCASSLGGQVTEAFFGQGTRLTVV.

The genes are TRBV6-5 and TRBJ2-7; the match to TRBD1 covers 7 bases. Germline values: CDR1 MNHEY, CDR2 SVGAGI. This CDR3 region has 13 residues. V gave up 0 bases and J gave up 6 bases; unmatched junction bases: 2. DNA for the CDR3: TGTGCCAGCAGTTACTCGTCAGGGGGCGAGCAGTACGTC. Its translation: CASSYSSGGEQYV.